The subject of this entry is one T cell receptor (beta chain). No antigen is known for it. Trimming removed 5 bases from V and 4 bases from J; junction bases left unmatched: 8. The CDR3 runs to 15 residues. Germline CDR1 SGHTA, CDR2 FQGNSA. These data originate in a study of shared clonotypes between healthy human individuals. The assay used deep level. The authors distributed each subset's genomic DNA evenly over several immunoSEQ plates. This table comes from immunoSEQ multiplex PCR, and its TCRdb copy is limited to in-frame clones, with some not included. This table has 2 million to 3 million clones, roughly 92% appearing once. The study's findings and limits: Among donors, sharing of clonotypes was expected to be affected by sequencing depth.

The chain combines TRBV7-2 with TRBJ1-5; 7 positions match TRBD1. The receptor was derived from a man younger than 30 in good health. Sequencing input: naive CD4+ T cells sorted from blood. Subset defined: CD45RA+ positively selected. The CDR3 here is CASSTTGTANQPQHF. The DNA for the CDR3 is TGTGCCAGCAGCACCACCGGGACAGCAAATCAGCCCCAGCATTTT. Combining the CDR3 with reference TRBV7-2 and TRBJ1-5 gives the whole variable domain GAGVSQSPSNKVTEKGKDVELRCDPISGHTALYWYRQSLGQGLEFLIYFQGNSAPDKSGLPSDRFSAERTGGSVSTLTIQRTQQEDSAVYLCASSTTGTANQPQHFGDGTRLSIL.